Detailed here is one TCR beta chain. The antigen remains undetermined. The data derive from a study of OX40 agonist ivuxolimab in advanced cancers. Only in-frame clones appear in the TCRdb table, and some are missing; sequencing was by immunoSEQ multiplex PCR. The table has about 21,000 clones, more than 75% seen once. CDR1 is SGHVS and CDR2 is FNYEAQ in the germline V gene. The V end was cut by 0 bases, the J end by 6 bases, with 9 bases between. This CDR3 is built from 13 residues. Whole-study findings and limits: Some of the nonresponding patients also showed low levels of normalized T-cell clonal expansion.

The specimen comprised CD4+ or CD8+ T cells sorted from blood, sampled in a trial of the OX40 agonist ivuxolimab. The source is an adult with an advanced solid tumor such as melanoma, head and neck, liver or kidney cancer. The chain joins TRBV7-6 to TRBJ2-7, with a weak D call TRBD2 (5 bases). This CDR3 is CASSLAGGLEQYF. The CDR3 DNA is TGTGCCAGCAGCTTAGCGGGCGGGCTCGAGCAGTACTTC.